Listed below are T cell receptor beta chains from one sample, sequenced in a study of regulatory T cells in long-lasting Graves disease. TCRdb independently ran MiXCR on the multiplex PCR reads; one entry per CDR3 protein. Of some 220,000 distinct CDR3 sequences in the sample, roughly 19% are singletons; the top ten hold around 11%. These data are also associated with another study on T cells in Graves' hyperthyroidism and ophthalmopathy.

Sequencing was performed on peripheral blood mononuclear cells (PBMCs), taken at new diagnosis, from a patient treated with antithyroid drugs. The receptors here all came from a woman aged 25 to 39 with Graves disease. The CDR3 runs from the conserved cysteine through the conserved F or W. The D gene is left open where the match is weak. Only part of the rows carry a size: once, few, many, or a class if the clone is expanded.

V	size	D	J	DNA	CDR3
TRBV3-1	many	TRBD1	TRBJ2-7	TGTGCCAGCAGCCCCACCCTCGGGACAGGTGGTCACGAGCAGTACTTC	CASSPTLGTGGHEQYF
TRBV19	few	TRBD1	TRBJ1-3	TGTGCCAGTAGTGATCGGACAGGGTATACCTCTGGAAACACCATATATTTT	CASSDRTGYTSGNTIYF
TRBV6-1	-	-	TRBJ2-6	TGTGCCAGTTTGACACGATCTTCTGGGGCCAACGTCCTGACTTTC	CASLTRSSGANVLTF
TRBV7-9	few	-	TRBJ2-5	TGTGCCAGCAGCCCCAGGAGCGGAGGAACTCAAGAGACCCAGTACTTC	CASSPRSGGTQETQYF
TRBV30	many	-	TRBJ1-4	TGTGCCTGGAGTGTACAATTGGGGAGGAATTATGAAAAACTGTTTTTT	CAWSVQLGRNYEKLFF
TRBV3-1	many	-	TRBJ2-7	TGTGCCAGCAGCCAAGCGGCAGGGACCTACGAGCAGTACTTC	CASSQAAGTYEQYF
TRBV7-8	many	-	TRBJ1-5	TGTGCCAGCAGCCCAATAGCAGGGAGCAATCAGCCCCAGCATTTT	CASSPIAGSNQPQHF
TRBV6-2/TRBV6-3	many	-	TRBJ2-3	TGTGCCAGCAGTTACGGGGGGCTAGCGAGTGCTGATACGCAGTATTTT	CASSYGGLASADTQYF
TRBV6-5	many	-	TRBJ2-7	TGTGCCAGCAGTTACCCCTCGCAGCGTAATTCCTACGAGCAGTACTTC	CASSYPSQRNSYEQYF
TRBV5-1	many	TRBD1	TRBJ2-2	TGCGCCAGCAGCGTTCAGACAGGGGGCGAGCACACCGGGGAGCTGTTTTTT	CASSVQTGGEHTGELFF
TRBV20-1	many	-	TRBJ2-2	TGCAGTGCTAGAGATCCCCCCGGGGAGCTGTTTTTT	CSARDPPGELFF
TRBV5-4	few	-	TRBJ2-5	TGTGCCAGCAGCCTGGGGTCAGGGGCAGGGGAGACCCAGTACTTC	CASSLGSGAGETQYF
TRBV12-3/TRBV12-4	many	TRBD1	TRBJ2-2	TGTGCCAGCAGCATAATGACAGGGTCGGGTCGGCTGTTTTTT	CASSIMTGSGRLFF
TRBV19	many	-	TRBJ2-5	TGTGCCAGTAGTATAACGGTAGGGGACGTCGAGACCCAGTACTTC	CASSITVGDVETQYF
TRBV11-2	many	-	TRBJ2-7	TGTGCCAGCAGCTCGCGACCGTCCTACGAGCAGTACTTC	CASSSRPSYEQYF
TRBV18	many	-	TRBJ1-1	TGTGCCAGCTCACCACCGAGGACGACACCTGAAGCTTTCTTT	CASSPPRTTPEAFF
TRBV19	-	TRBD1	TRBJ1-2	TGTGCCAGTAGTAGTTGGGACAGCTATGGCTACACCTTC	CASSSWDSYGYTF
TRBV5-1	many	TRBD1	TRBJ1-4	TGCGCCAGCAGCTTGGCCGGGGGACAGGGTAATGAAAAACTGTTTTTT	CASSLAGGQGNEKLFF
TRBV6-1	many	-	TRBJ1-1	TGTGCCAGCAGTGGGGGGGGTAGCACTGAAGCTTTCTTT	CASSGGGSTEAFF
TRBV7-8	-	-	TRBJ1-1	TGTGCCAGCAGCTTAGCCGGACACACGAACACTGAAGCTTTCTTT	CASSLAGHTNTEAFF
TRBV27	-	-	TRBJ2-3	TGTGCCAGCAGTTTTGTTTCTAGCACAGATACGCAGTATTTT	CASSFVSSTDTQYF
TRBV9	many	-	TRBJ1-2	TGTGCCAGCAGCGGCAGAGACGGCTATGGCTACACCTTC	CASSGRDGYGYTF
TRBV19	many	TRBD1	TRBJ1-1	TGTGCCAGTAGTACCCGACAGGGTATGACTGAAGCTTTCTTT	CASSTRQGMTEAFF
TRBV10-1	many	TRBD2	TRBJ2-7	TGCGCCAGCAGGTGTGAGGGGGCAACAACCGGGACTAGCGGTTCGAAGGCGCAGTACTTC	CASRCEGATTGTSGSKAQYF
TRBV7-8	many	-	TRBJ2-5	TGTGCCAGCAGTTTAGGGGGGGGGCAGAGAGAGACCCAGTACTTC	CASSLGGGQRETQYF